The clone carrying this T cell receptor (beta chain) was recorded many times. Isolating PBMCs gave at least 6 million of these cells per sample. The entry originates in a study of blood T cells in healthy people across ages. A second roughly 6 to 12 cycle PCR used barcoded and J-beta primers. TCRdb re-analysed the 5' RACE reads in MiXCR, keeping a single row per CDR3 protein. This sample has about 650,000 distinct CDR3 sequences, with 52% found just once. Sequencing was carried out using blood. The TCR sequence derives from a woman at least 80 years old in good health.

The CDR3 DNA reads as TGTGCCAGCAGCTTAACCGGACTAGCGGCATACAATGAGCAGTTCTTC. This sequence encodes CASSLTGLAAYNEQFF. The chain employs TRBV7-2 and TRBJ2-1; 10 positions match TRBD2. V was pared by 2 bases and J by 4 bases, with 5 bases of the junction left unmatched. The CDR3 has 16 amino acids. The germline CDR1 and CDR2 sequences are SGHTA and FQGNSA.